The 21 T cell receptor beta chains listed next were all sequenced from one sample in a study of T-cell memory formation after mild COVID-19. Each CDR3 protein gets one entry after TCRdb re-called the 5' RACE reads with MiXCR. The sample carries roughly 130,000 distinct CDR3 sequences, approximately 6.2% recorded once. The sequenced material came from PBMCs or a T cell subset sorted from them (not recorded which). Receptors originate from an adult woman who had mild COVID-19 (a few samples of this study predate the infection). Cell type and time point are not known.

The chain has TRBV3-1 and TRBJ2-2; TRBD2 agrees at 8 bases. CDR3 length equals 15 residues. CDR1 and CDR2 from the germline V gene are LGHDT and YNNKEL (reference sequence). Trimming took 8 bases from V and 1 from J; bases not matched to a gene: 6. The CDR3, as DNA: TGTGCCAGCTCACCGAGCGGGAGGAACACCGGGGAGCTGTTTTTT. As protein: CASSPSGRNTGELFF.

This clonotype has a count of ten or more. This chain connects TRBV7-2 to TRBJ2-1, with TRBD2 matching over 10 bases. V dropped 5 bases and J dropped 2; count of bases not matched to a gene: 6. The germline gives CDR1 SGHTA, CDR2 FQGNSA. The CDR3 runs to 16 residues. CDR3: CASSPGLAPTYNEQFF. CDR3 nucleotides: TGTGCCAGCAGCCCGGGACTAGCGCCCACCTACAATGAGCAGTTCTTC.

The CDR3 spells CASRSQYEQYF. CDR3 sequence (DNA): TGTGCCAGCAGATCTCAGTACGAGCAGTACTTC. The chain carries TRBV6-2 or TRBV6-3 and TRBJ2-7, with D unclear. V was clipped by 6 bases and J by 4 bases, with 7 bases between them. Germline values: CDR1 MNHEY, CDR2 SVGEGT. This CDR3 region has 11 residues.

This clonotype was counted ten times or more. The chain employs TRBV5-1 and TRBJ2-1; TRBD1 matches 11 bases. In germline, CDR1 is SGHRS, CDR2 YFSETQ. The CDR3 is made up of 15 amino acids. Trimming removed 3 bases from V and 4 bases from J; junction bases left unmatched: 3. In DNA, the CDR3 is TGCGCCAGCAGCTCCGGGACAGGGGGTTACAATGAGCAGTTCTTC. As protein: CASSSGTGGYNEQFF.

This clonotype was seen many times. The DNA for the CDR3 is TGTGCCAGCAGCTTAGGGGCGGCCTATGAGCAGTTCTTC. As protein: CASSLGAAYEQFF. The V gene is TRBV7-8, the J gene TRBJ2-1; no clear D. The V gene's germline CDR1 is SGHVS and CDR2 FQNEAQ. V shed 1 base and J shed 8 bases, with 9 bases lying between them. The CDR3 is made up of 13 amino acids.

This clonotype has more than one count but fewer than ten. The chain couples TRBV9 to TRBJ1-1; D remains unclear. The CDR3 is made up of 13 amino acids. Looked up from germline, CDR1 is SGDLS and CDR2 is YYNGEE. Trimming removed 0 bases at V and 4 bases at J, with 7 bases between. CDR3 region: CASSVDPGTEAFF. The CDR3 DNA is TGTGCCAGCAGCGTAGACCCGGGCACTGAAGCTTTCTTT. The variable domain in full, with the rest retrieved from reference TRBV9 and TRBJ1-1, is DSGVTQTPKHLITATGQRVTLRCSPRSGDLSVYWYQQSLDQGLQFLIQYYNGEERAKGNILERFSAQQFPDLHSELNLSSLELGDSALYFCASSVDPGTEAFFGQGTRLTVV.

A few counts support this clonotype. Mismatch with germline at one junction end may stem from a read error. The rearrangement uses TRBV7-7 and TRBJ2-5, with 9 bases aligning to TRBD1. Germline V CDR1 and CDR2: SSHAT, FNYEAQ (reference sequence). The CDR3 runs 15 residues. The CDR3 DNA sequence: TGTGCTAGCAGCCGCTCATGGACAGGGGATAAGACCCAGTACTTC. This gives the protein CASSRSWTGDKTQYF.

The J gene is TRBJ2-7, the V gene TRBV5-1, with D tentatively TRBD1 (5 bases). The V end was cut by 0 bases, the J end by 9 bases, with 13 bases between. CDR1 and CDR2 (germline): SGHRS, YFSETQ. There are 13 residues in the CDR3. Here the CDR3 reads CASSLGQKSPQYF. The CDR3 DNA follows: TGCGCCAGCAGCTTGGGACAGAAATCCCCGCAGTACTTC. Together with reference TRBV5-1 and TRBJ2-7, the CDR3 gives the full variable domain: KAGVTQTPRYLIKTRGQQVTLSCSPISGHRSVSWYQQTPGQGLQFLFEYFSETQRNKGNFPGRFSGRQFSNSRSEMNVSTLELGDSALYLCASSLGQKSPQYFGPGTRLTVT.

This clonotype has more than one count but fewer than ten. This chain connects TRBV23-1 to TRBJ2-1; the match to TRBD2 covers 12 bases. TRBV23-1 is given ORF status, its function remaining uncertain. The CDR3 has 14 amino acids. Losses at the gene ends were 4 bases for V and 7 bases for J; bases not matched to a gene: 2. The CDR3 spells CASSPTSGSNEQFF. CDR3 DNA: TGCGCCAGCAGTCCGACTAGCGGGAGTAATGAGCAGTTCTTC.

The chain links TRBV7-3 to TRBJ1-1; D is perhaps TRBD1 (6 bases). CDR1 is SGHTA and CDR2 is FQGTGA in the germline V gene. Trimming cost V 5 bases and J 5 bases, with 18 bases left between them. This CDR3 contains 15 residues. The CDR3 DNA is TGTGCCAGCAGCCCCGGACAGCGGCTGACGACTGAAGCTTTCTTT. It is translated as CASSPGQRLTTEAFF.

The chain couples TRBV3-1 to TRBJ1-1; D is possibly TRBD1 (6 bases). Germline loops: CDR1 LGHDT, CDR2 YNNKEL (reference sequence). V lost 6 bases to trimming and J lost 0 bases, with 8 bases between them. There are 13 residues in the CDR3. This chain's CDR3 is CASRWTVNTEAFF. The DNA of the CDR3 is TGTGCCAGCAGGTGGACAGTGAACACTGAAGCTTTCTTT. Full variable domain (outside the CDR3, taken from reference TRBV3-1 and TRBJ1-1): DTAVSQTPKYLVTQMGNDKSIKCEQNLGHDTMYWYKQDSKKFLKIMFSYNNKELIINETVPNRFSPKSPDKAHLNLHINSLELGDSAVYFCASRWTVNTEAFFGQGTRLTVV.

This clonotype was picked up many times. This sequence joins TRBV10-3 and TRBJ2-1; 7 bases are shared with TRBD1. The germline V gene encodes CDR1 ENHRY and CDR2 SYGVKD. This CDR3 spans 14 amino acids. J gave up 7 bases and V 11 bases, and 14 bases lay outside the gene matches. The CDR3 DNA reads TGTGCCGTCAATACAGGGGCCACGACTAATGAGCAGTTCTTC. Amino acid sequence: CAVNTGATTNEQFF.

This clonotype has a count of ten or more. The chain carries TRBV5-1 and TRBJ2-2, with unresolved D. Germline V lookup: CDR1 SGHRS, CDR2 YFSETQ. V lost 9 bases to trimming and J lost 7 bases, with 10 bases between them. The CDR3 totals 11 residues. The DNA for the CDR3 is TGCGCCACCCGTTTAGGCGGGGAGCTGTTTTTT. Translation gives CATRLGGELFF.

This clonotype was counted a single time. The J gene is TRBJ2-3, the V gene TRBV5-1, with 8 bases that match TRBD2. CDR1 and CDR2 (germline): SGHRS, YFSETQ. This CDR3 is built from 15 residues. With V trimmed by 1 base and J by 2 bases, 3 bases remained unmatched. The CDR3 is CASSLTGLVTDTQYF. The CDR3 DNA reads as TGCGCCAGCAGCTTGACGGGACTAGTCACAGATACGCAGTATTTT. Combining the CDR3 with reference TRBV5-1 and TRBJ2-3 gives the whole variable domain KAGVTQTPRYLIKTRGQQVTLSCSPISGHRSVSWYQQTPGQGLQFLFEYFSETQRNKGNFPGRFSGRQFSNSRSEMNVSTLELGDSALYLCASSLTGLVTDTQYFGPGTRLTVL.

J is TRBJ2-3 and V is TRBV5-1; TRBD2 matches at 10 bases. The V and J ends lost 4 bases and 2 bases, in that order; junction bases with no gene match: 7. The CDR3 consists of 16 residues. CDR1 is SGHRS, CDR2 YFSETQ, per germline. CDR3 region: CASSIRAGGNTDTQYF. Written as DNA, the CDR3 is TGCGCCAGCAGCATAAGAGCGGGAGGGAACACAGATACGCAGTATTTT.

This chain uses TRBV25-1 with TRBJ2-7; 12 nucleotides agree with TRBD2. The germline V gene encodes CDR1 MGHDK and CDR2 SYGVNS. CDR3 length: 15 residues. Trimming removed 2 bases from V and 4 bases from J; junction bases left unmatched: 3. The CDR3 region has the DNA TGTGCCAGCAGTGAACCGGGACTAGCGGGTTACGAGCAGTACTTC. Encoded protein: CASSEPGLAGYEQYF.

This clonotype came up many times. The CDR3 is CSARGGATDTQYF. In DNA, the CDR3 is TGCAGTGCTAGGGGGGGCGCAACAGATACGCAGTATTTT. This chain links TRBV20-1 with TRBJ2-3, with D perhaps matching TRBD1 or TRBD2 (6 bases each). V dropped 3 bases and J dropped 3 bases, with 10 bases sitting between them. Germline V lookup: CDR1 DFQATT, CDR2 SNEGSKA (reference sequence). CDR3 length: 13 amino acids.

This clonotype was seen many times. The chain links TRBV24-1 to TRBJ2-3; D not certain. CDR3 length: 12 residues. Looked up from germline, CDR1 is KGHDR and CDR2 is SFDVKD. The V end was cut by 3 bases, the J end by 3 bases, with 3 bases between. The CDR3 region is CATSDRTDTQYF. In nucleotides, the CDR3 is TGTGCCACCAGTGATCGTACAGATACGCAGTATTTT.

This clonotype was seen ten or more times. J is TRBJ2-7 and V is TRBV12-3 or TRBV12-4; 7 bases agree with TRBD1. V was pared by 5 bases and J by 0 bases, with 13 bases of the junction left unmatched. CDR3 length: 17 amino acids. The CDR3 bases are TGTGCCAGCAGTCCCGCGCCTAGGGGGCTCAGCTCCTACGAGCAGTACTTC. This codes for CASSPAPRGLSSYEQYF.

This clonotype turned up a few times. The CDR3 coding sequence is TGCAGTGCTAGTCTCCCCCCGGGACTAGCGGGAGTGGGTGCCTACGAGCAGTACTTC. This encodes CSASLPPGLAGVGAYEQYF. The rearrangement links TRBV20-1 to TRBJ2-7; TRBD2 matches at 14 bases. Germline CDR1 is DFQATT and CDR2 is SNEGSKA (reference sequence). The CDR3 loop spans 19 amino acids. V dropped 3 bases and J dropped 2; count of bases not matched to a gene: 15.

This clonotype was picked up many times. This chain links TRBV15 with TRBJ2-7; TRBD2 matches at 7 bases. Germline V gene lookup returns CDR1 LNHNV and CDR2 YYDKDF (reference sequence). V shed 0 bases and J 7 bases; nucleotides not matched to a gene: 9. The CDR3 loop spans 15 amino acids. The CDR3 coding sequence is TGTGCCACCAGCAGAGATGGGGGGACTATCGGGGAGCAGTACTTC. As protein: CATSRDGGTIGEQYF.